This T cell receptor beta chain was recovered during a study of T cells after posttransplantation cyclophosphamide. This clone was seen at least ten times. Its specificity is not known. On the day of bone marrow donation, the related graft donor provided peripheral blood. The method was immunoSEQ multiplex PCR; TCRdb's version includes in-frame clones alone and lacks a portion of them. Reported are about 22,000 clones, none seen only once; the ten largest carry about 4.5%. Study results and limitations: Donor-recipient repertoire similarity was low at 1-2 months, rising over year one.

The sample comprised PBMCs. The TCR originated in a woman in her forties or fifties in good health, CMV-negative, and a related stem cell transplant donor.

CDR3 bases: TGTGCCAGCTCGGAGCTAGGGACATTCGAAGCTTTCTTT. It yields the protein CASSELGTFEAFF. The chain employs TRBV18 and TRBJ1-1; TRBD1 is a possible D gene (6 bases). The CDR3 spans 13 residues. The germline V and J ends were trimmed by 6 bases and 8 bases, with 16 bases remaining between them. Germline CDR1 is KGHSH and CDR2 is LQKENI.